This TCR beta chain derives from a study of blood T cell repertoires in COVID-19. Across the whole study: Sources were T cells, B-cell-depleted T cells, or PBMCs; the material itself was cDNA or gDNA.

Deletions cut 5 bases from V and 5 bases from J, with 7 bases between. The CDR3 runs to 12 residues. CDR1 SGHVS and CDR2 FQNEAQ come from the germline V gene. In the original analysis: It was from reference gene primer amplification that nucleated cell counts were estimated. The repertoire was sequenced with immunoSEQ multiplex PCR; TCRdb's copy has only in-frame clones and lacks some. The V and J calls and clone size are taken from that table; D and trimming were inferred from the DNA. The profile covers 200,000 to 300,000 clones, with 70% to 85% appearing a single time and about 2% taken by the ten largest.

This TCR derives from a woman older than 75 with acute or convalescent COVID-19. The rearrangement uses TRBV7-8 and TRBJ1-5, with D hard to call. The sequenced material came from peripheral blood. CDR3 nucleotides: TGTGCCAGCAGCACCTCAGATCAGCCCCAGCATTTT. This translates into CASSTSDQPQHF.